A single sample is the source of the 22 T cell receptor beta chains below, sequenced in a study of technical replicates of blood from several donors. Data came from immunoSEQ multiplex PCR; TCRdb stores just in-frame clones and leaves some out. Among about 93,000 clones, 95% were seen once, and the ten largest hold approximately 0.26%. Sequenced: T cells isolated from PBMCs. The source of these receptors is a human donor in good health.

This chain connects TRBV7-3 to TRBJ2-2; D is uncertain. V shed 3 bases and J shed 6 bases, with 8 bases lying between them. Looked up from germline, CDR1 is SGHTA and CDR2 is FQGTGA. There are 13 residues in the CDR3. The CDR3 sequence is CASSFTVAGELFF. CDR3 in DNA: TGTGCCAGCAGCTTCACAGTTGCCGGGGAGCTGTTTTTT.

V is TRBV28 and J is TRBJ2-3; 8 bases are shared with TRBD1. The CDR3 is 15 residues long. Trimming at V came to 3 bases and at J to 7 bases, leaving 9 bases not matched to a gene. CDR1 and CDR2 (germline): MDHEN, SYDVKM. CDR3 residues: CASSLGPGGRNTQYF. CDR3 sequence (DNA): TGTGCCAGCAGTTTGGGCCCAGGGGGCAGGAATACGCAGTATTTT. Together with reference TRBV28 and TRBJ2-3, the CDR3 gives the full variable domain: DVKVTQSSRYLVKRTGEKVFLECVQDMDHENMFWYRQDPGLGLRLIYFSYDVKMKEKGDIPEGYSVSREKKERFSLILESASTNQTSMYLCASSLGPGGRNTQYFGPGTRLTVL.

The CDR3 here is CASKTPRNTEAFF. In nucleotides, the CDR3 is TGTGCCAGCAAAACACCCCGGAACACTGAAGCTTTCTTT. The chain has TRBV2 and TRBJ1-1; D unresolved. CDR3 size: 13 residues. Trimming removed 7 bases from V and 1 base from J, with 10 bases in between. In germline, CDR1 is SNHLY, CDR2 FYNNEI.

This clone has only one observation. The V call is TRBV6-5, the J call TRBJ1-1, with D possibly TRBD1 on 6 matching bases. This CDR3 is 14 amino acids long. Germline V lookup: CDR1 MNHEY, CDR2 SVGAGI. V was shortened by 0 bases and J by 6 bases, with 11 bases between the two germline ends. The CDR3 here is CASSYSWGQAEAFF. CDR3 coding DNA: TGTGCCAGCAGTTACTCTTGGGGGCAAGCTGAAGCTTTCTTT.

This clone was picked up one time. The chain couples TRBV9 to TRBJ2-5; 13 bases align to TRBD2. V was clipped by 3 bases and J by 5 bases; unmatched bases: 7. The CDR3 contains 16 residues. Germline V gene sequence: CDR1 SGDLS, CDR2 YYNGEE. The CDR3 bases are TGTGCCAGCAGCGCCGGACTAGCGGGAGTGGCGGAGACCCAGTACTTC. It codes for CASSAGLAGVAETQYF.

The rearrangement uses TRBV19 and TRBJ2-7; 7 positions match TRBD1. CDR1 and CDR2 from the germline V gene are LNHDA and SQIVND (reference sequence). The CDR3 covers 14 residues. The V segment lost 7 bases and the J segment 2 bases; nucleotides outside the gene matches: 8. DNA of the CDR3: TGTGCCAGTAAACGACCCGGGACAGCCTACGAGCAGTACTTC. This translates into CASKRPGTAYEQYF.

The rearrangement uses TRBV2 and TRBJ2-7, with D possibly being TRBD1 (5 bases). The V and J ends lost 5 bases and 1 base respectively, with 9 bases between them. CDR3 length: 13 residues. Germline V gives CDR1 SNHLY, CDR2 FYNNEI. Here the CDR3 DNA reads TGTGCCAGCAGTCCGGACATATCCTACGAGCAGTACTTC. This codes for CASSPDISYEQYF.

The CDR3 DNA sequence: TGTGCCAGCAGCCCAGGACTAAACACAGATACGCAGTATTTT. Translation: CASSPGLNTDTQYF. The rearrangement links TRBV7-2 to TRBJ2-3; D perhaps matches TRBD2 (6 bases). Germline V gene sequence: CDR1 SGHTA, CDR2 FQGNSA. The CDR3 runs 14 residues. V lost 5 bases to trimming and J lost 2 bases, with 11 bases between them.

This clone was found once. The J gene is TRBJ2-3, the V gene TRBV13, with D perhaps matching TRBD1 (5 bases). Per the germline V gene, CDR1 is PRHDT and CDR2 is FYEKMQ (reference sequence). This CDR3 comprises 16 residues. V lost 2 bases and J 4 bases, leaving 16 bases between the germline ends. CDR3 DNA: TGTGCCAGCAGCTTATCCGACCTCAGGGATCCAGATACGCAGTATTTT. This translates into CASSLSDLRDPDTQYF.

The chain is built from TRBV19 and TRBJ2-7, with D maybe TRBD1 (5 bases). This CDR3 comprises 13 residues. V lost 6 bases and J 5 bases, leaving 14 bases between the germline ends. CDR1 is LNHDA and CDR2 is SQIVND in the germline V gene (reference sequence). For the CDR3, the DNA is TGTGCCAGTAGGAAGGGGAACCTAGACGAGCAGTACTTC. Residues: CASRKGNLDEQYF.

The count of this clone is one. J is TRBJ1-3 and V is TRBV7-9; D unresolved. Germline CDR1 reads SEHNR; CDR2 reads FQNEAQ (reference sequence). CDR3 length equals 15 residues. V shed 1 base and J shed 0 bases, with 7 bases lying between them. This CDR3 reads CASSLVPSSGNTIYF. DNA for the CDR3: TGTGCCAGCAGCTTAGTCCCCAGCTCTGGAAACACCATATATTTT.

The J gene is TRBJ2-1, the V gene TRBV7-6; D unresolved. Germline V gene data show CDR1 as SGHVS and CDR2 as FNYEAQ. The CDR3 covers 16 residues. Trimming removed 5 bases at V and 2 bases at J, with 16 bases between. The CDR3 spells CASSASGSRAYNEQFF. CDR3 sequence (DNA): TGTGCCAGCAGCGCCAGTGGTAGCAGAGCCTACAATGAGCAGTTCTTC.

The gene calls are TRBV11-2 and TRBJ2-7, with TRBD1 identical over 7 bases. Germline V gene data show CDR1 as SGHAT and CDR2 as FQNNGV. The CDR3 is 14 amino acids. Trimming at V came to 5 bases and at J to 1 base, leaving 5 bases not matched to a gene. For the CDR3, the DNA is TGTGCCAGCAGCCCGCCGGACAGGTCCTACGAGCAGTACTTC. It encodes CASSPPDRSYEQYF.

This clone came up once. V is TRBV7-2 and J is TRBJ2-1; D unclear. The CDR3 covers 12 residues. Trimming removed 5 bases at V and 9 bases at J, with 11 bases between. Per the germline V gene, CDR1 is SGHTA and CDR2 is FQGNSA. CDR3 nucleotides: TGTGCCAGCAGCCCAATCCGCGGTGAGCAGTTCTTC. It is translated as CASSPIRGEQFF.

The rearrangement uses TRBV14 and TRBJ2-6, with 7 bases lining up with TRBD1. Trimming took 5 bases from V and 2 from J; bases not matched to a gene: 6. This CDR3 region has 16 residues. The V gene's germline CDR1 is SGHDN and CDR2 FVKESK. The CDR3 sequence is CASSSVTGTGANVLTF. CDR3 nucleotide sequence: TGTGCCAGCAGCTCAGTGACAGGGACTGGGGCCAACGTCCTGACTTTC.

The chain links TRBV6-6 to TRBJ1-6, with D possibly being TRBD1 (6 bases). The germline V gene has CDR1 MNHNY and CDR2 SVGAGI (reference sequence). V was pared by 2 bases and J by 2 bases, with 10 bases between. CDR3 length: 16 residues. The CDR3 nucleotides are TGTGCCAGCAGTTACGGCGCAGGGGCCTATAATTCACCCCTCCACTTT. It yields the protein CASSYGAGAYNSPLHF.

V and J are TRBV5-6 and TRBJ1-1; D is uncertain. V was clipped by 5 bases and J by 1 base, with 12 bases between them. This CDR3 spans 14 amino acids. The germline gives CDR1 SGHDT, CDR2 YYEEEE. The CDR3 is CASRPITKNTEAFF. The CDR3 bases are TGTGCCAGCAGGCCCATTACAAAGAACACTGAAGCTTTCTTT.

In DNA form, the CDR3 reads TGTGCCAGCAGTTACTCGACGGCTGGAGTGGCAGAGACCCAGTACTTC. This encodes CASSYSTAGVAETQYF. This chain joins TRBV6-5 and TRBJ2-5; D remains ambiguous. The CDR3 extends over 16 amino acids. Germline lookup yields CDR1 MNHEY and CDR2 SVGAGI. Trimming took 0 bases from V and 4 from J, leaving 15 bases between them.

Only a few counts were recorded for this clone. CDR3 in amino acids: CAWDDRAIGEKLFF. DNA of the CDR3: TGTGCCTGGGACGACAGGGCTATAGGAGAAAAACTGTTTTTT. The chain recombines TRBV30 with TRBJ1-4; TRBD1 matches at 7 bases. Trimming took 5 bases from V and 8 from J; bases not matched to a gene: 11. This CDR3 contains 14 residues. CDR1 is GTSNPN, CDR2 SVGIG, per germline (reference sequence).

V and J are TRBV9 and TRBJ1-2, with D maybe TRBD1 (5 bases). Germline CDR1 is SGDLS and CDR2 is YYNGEE. V lost 7 bases and J 4 bases, leaving 14 bases between the germline ends. The CDR3 runs to 13 residues. CDR3 DNA sequence: TGTGCCAGCCAGGGTGGTTTCGTCTATGGCTACACCTTC. Translating it yields CASQGGFVYGYTF.

This clone was found once. This rearrangement joins TRBV25-1 to TRBJ2-7; no reliable D call. CDR1 and CDR2 (germline): MGHDK, SYGVNS. This CDR3 spans 12 amino acids. V shed 3 bases and J shed 6 bases, with 9 bases lying between them. CDR3 sequence reads: CASSEQDSEQYF. For the CDR3, the DNA is TGTGCCAGCAGTGAGCAAGACTCCGAGCAGTACTTC.

The rearrangement links TRBV10-1 to TRBJ1-5; D ambiguous. There are 12 residues in the CDR3. The germline V gene encodes CDR1 WNHNN and CDR2 SYGVQD (reference sequence). V gave up 3 bases and J gave up 6 bases, with 6 bases separating them. The CDR3, as DNA: TGCGCCAGCAGTGACGGTTCTCAGCCCCAGCATTTT. As protein: CASSDGSQPQHF.